The entry that follows covers one T cell receptor (beta chain) sequence. The V gene's germline CDR1 is SGHVS and CDR2 FNYEAQ. V shed 5 bases and J 5 bases; nucleotides not matched to a gene: 13. The CDR3 runs to 16 residues. This specimen comes from a study of T cells in localized non-small cell lung cancer. The assay was immunoSEQ multiplex PCR, and TCRdb's table has in-frame clones only and misses some. The sample has around 50,000 clones, roughly 85% seen once. Sample: peripheral blood, taken before any cancer treatment. This chain connects TRBV7-6 to TRBJ2-5; the match to TRBD1 covers 8 bases. This clonotype was sampled from a male donor at least 60 years old with stage III squamous cell lung carcinoma. The chain's CDR3 is CASSQRLTTGEETQYF. In DNA form, the CDR3 reads TGTGCCAGCAGCCAACGCCTAACGACAGGGGAGGAGACCCAGTACTTC.